The TCR beta chain under discussion was sequenced for a study of T cells expressing NK-cell markers. TCRdb re-called the 5' RACE reads and shows each CDR3 protein once, DNA omitted. Here the sample table reports about 260,000 distinct CDR3 sequences. The origin of this receptor is a man in his late teens or twenties in good health. Material for sequencing was blood T cells: a sorted CD56 or NKG2C T cell subset, CD4+ or CD8+ T cells, or bulk PBMC T cells (not recorded which).

The CDR3 sequence: CSARAPSSTYEQYF. The chain employs TRBV20-1 and TRBJ2-7; TCRdb's assignment of TRBD2 cannot be checked, as there is no DNA. In germline, CDR1 is DFQATT, CDR2 SNEGSKA (reference sequence). CDR3 length equals 14 residues.